A single sample gave rise to the 6 T cell receptor beta chains below, sequenced in a study of cytomegalovirus exposure and HLA in healthy donors. PCR primers comprised 60 Vbeta and 13 Jbeta primers. Profiling relied on immunoSEQ multiplex PCR, and the TCRdb table lists in-frame clones only, not all of them. This sample has approximately 160,000 clones, with approximately 78% found just once. Sequences were obtained from PBMCs. The receptors were gathered from a woman aged 45-60 years in good health and CMV-seropositive.

This clone was recorded once. The CDR3 DNA sequence: TGTGCCAGCAGTTACGGGGGGAACTTGAGGGGCTACACCTTC. Translation: CASSYGGNLRGYTF. The rearrangement joins TRBV6-5 to TRBJ1-2; TRBD1 might be the D (5 bases). The CDR3 has 14 amino acids. Trimming stripped 2 bases from V and 8 bases from J, with 15 bases between. Germline CDR1 and CDR2: MNHEY and SVGAGI.

The chain links TRBV2 to TRBJ1-1; D unresolved. The germline V gene has CDR1 SNHLY and CDR2 FYNNEI. Trimming left V 4 bases short and J 5 bases short, with 11 bases between. The CDR3 loop spans 13 amino acids. The CDR3 DNA sequence: TGTGCCAGCAGTGGGTTGGGAGGGACTGAAGCTTTCTTT. Amino acid sequence: CASSGLGGTEAFF.

V is TRBV6-5 and J is TRBJ2-7; 9 bases line up with TRBD1. Trimming cost V 8 bases and J 3 bases; bases outside gene matches: 5. Germline assignment: CDR1 MNHEY and CDR2 SVGAGI. This CDR3 comprises 13 residues. This CDR3 reads CASGDRDLYEQYF. The CDR3 nucleotides are TGTGCCAGCGGGGACAGGGACCTCTACGAGCAGTACTTC.

This clone has only a few counts. The chain combines TRBV19 with TRBJ2-6; TRBD1 agrees at 10 bases. CDR3 size: 18 residues. In germline, CDR1 is LNHDA, CDR2 SQIVND (reference sequence). V lost 5 bases and J lost 3; bases outside the gene matches: 10. In DNA, the CDR3 is TGTGCCAGTAGTTTCACCGGGACAGGGGTGGGTGGGGCCAACGTCCTGACTTTC. This gives the protein CASSFTGTGVGGANVLTF.

The chain joins TRBV5-1 to TRBJ2-7; 7 bases line up with TRBD2. The CDR3 sequence is 14 residues long. The germline V gene has CDR1 SGHRS and CDR2 YFSETQ. V trimming: 4 bases; J trimming: 2 bases; junction bases outside the gene matches: 6. The CDR3 protein is CASSPRGSAYEQYF. The DNA of the CDR3 is TGCGCCAGCAGCCCGCGGGGGTCAGCCTACGAGCAGTACTTC.

The chain carries TRBV5-4 and TRBJ1-4, with 12 bases identical to TRBD1. After removal of 4 bases from V and 7 bases from J, the junction contained 8 bases not matched to a gene. This CDR3 has 16 residues. Germline assignment: CDR1 SGHNT and CDR2 YYREEE (reference sequence). As DNA, the CDR3 is TGTGCCAGCAGCGGAACCGGGACAGGGGGCGGTGAAAAACTGTTTTTT. Its translation: CASSGTGTGGGEKLFF.